These T cell receptor beta chains were read from a single sample in a study of OX40 agonist ivuxolimab in advanced cancers. TCRdb keeps only in-frame clones here, not all; method: immunoSEQ multiplex PCR. The top ten clones hold 0.95% to 1.2% of a sample with some 100,000 clones, roughly 80% of them seen once. This specimen was CD4+ or CD8+ T cells sorted from blood, taken in a trial of the OX40 agonist ivuxolimab. The receptors stem from an adult with an advanced solid tumor such as melanoma, head and neck, liver or kidney cancer. Both conserved end residues are part of each CDR3. D genes are given only for firm matches. Clone sizes are given selectively: once, few, many, or a class where the clone is expanded.

>TRBJ2-2|.|few|TRBV5-1
TGCGCCAGCAGCTTTGGCGGGGTGGCCGGGGAGCTGTTTTTT
CASSFGGVAGELFF
>TRBJ2-6|.|.|TRBV5-8
TGTGCCAGCAGCTTTCAGCGCGGTGCCACGAGCTCTGGGGCCAACGTCCTGACTTTC
CASSFQRGATSSGANVLTF
>TRBJ2-7|.|.|TRBV6-6
TGTGCCAGCAGTTACTTGGGGGGGCAGCGTTCCTACGAGCAGTACTTC
CASSYLGGQRSYEQYF
>TRBJ2-2|.|.|TRBV5-1
TGCGCCAGCAGCTTGGACGGGGGCACCGGGGAGCTGTTTTTT
CASSLDGGTGELFF
>TRBJ2-5|.|.|TRBV6-6
TGTGCCAGCAGTTACCCACAGGACCAAGAGACCCAGTACTTC
CASSYPQDQETQYF
>TRBJ1-6|.|.|TRBV7-9
TGTGCCAGCAGCGAAGCAGGGAGCTCCTATAATTCACCCCTCCACTTT
CASSEAGSSYNSPLHF
>TRBJ1-2|TRBD1|.|TRBV6-5
TGTGCCAGCAGTTACGGGACAGGGACCTATGGCTACACCTTC
CASSYGTGTYGYTF
>TRBJ1-1|.|.|TRBV10-2
TGCGCCGTGGTCGGGGGGAACACTGAAGCTTTCTTT
CAVVGGNTEAFF
>TRBJ2-3|.|.|TRBV28
TGTGCCAGCAGTTTTACAGGCAAAAGCACAGATACGCAGTATTTT
CASSFTGKSTDTQYF
>TRBJ2-5|TRBD2|.|TRBV7-2
TGTGCCAGCAGCCCGGACGGGAGGAAGGAAGAGACCCAGTACTTC
CASSPDGRKEETQYF
>TRBJ2-5|.|once|TRBV9
TGTGCCAGCAGCGTAGGAGGGGAGGGGGCCCAAGAGACCCAGTACTTC
CASSVGGEGAQETQYF
>TRBJ2-2|.|.|TRBV5-6
TGTGCCAGCAGCTTGGGATTCCGGCAGGGGGGCGGGGAGCTGTTTTTT
CASSLGFRQGGGELFF
>TRBJ2-3|.|.|TRBV9
TGTGCCAGCGAGAGGGGGGAAGGGTCGGTAGATACGCAGTATTTT
CASERGEGSVDTQYF
>TRBJ2-3|.|few|TRBV19
TGTGCCAGCTCCTCGGAGGGGAAAAGGGGCACAGATACGCAGTATTTT
CASSSEGKRGTDTQYF
>TRBJ2-3|TRBD1|.|TRBV9
TGTGCCAGCAAGCGGGACAGGGGCGCGGGAGATACGCAGTATTTT
CASKRDRGAGDTQYF
>TRBJ2-1|.|.|TRBV28
TGTGCCACCCGAAATGAGGGTAGGGTTTTCGATGAGCAGTTCTTC
CATRNEGRVFDEQFF
>TRBJ1-6|TRBD1|.|TRBV5-3
TGTGCCAGAAGCCCCCCAGGGGGCGGAGATAATTCACCCCTCCACTTT
CARSPPGGGDNSPLHF
>TRBJ1-1|.|.|TRBV7-2
TGTGCCAGCAGCTTAGTTGGGGGGGCTCTGTACACTGAAGCTTTCTTT
CASSLVGGALYTEAFF
>TRBJ2-5|.|few|TRBV28
TGTGCCAGCAGTTTGACCGTCGGGACGGGAGAGACCCAGTACTTC
CASSLTVGTGETQYF
>TRBJ2-3|TRBD2|.|TRBV11-3
TGTGCCAGCAGCTTAGGTAGCGGGGGGGCGTATACGCAGTATTTT
CASSLGSGGAYTQYF